Listed here are 3 T cell receptor beta chains from one sample, sequenced in a study of OX40 agonist ivuxolimab in advanced cancers. The data were produced by immunoSEQ multiplex PCR, yet TCRdb's version contains in-frame clones alone and is incomplete. The table lists roughly 66,000 clones, around 84% of them singletons, with approximately 6.3% in the top ten. Sample: CD4+ or CD8+ T cells sorted from blood, taken in a trial of the OX40 agonist ivuxolimab. Receptors originate from an adult with an advanced solid tumor such as melanoma, head and neck, liver or kidney cancer.

This clone was detected once. The J gene is TRBJ1-5, the V gene TRBV21-1. TRBV21-1 is deemed a pseudogene. The CDR3 runs to 14 residues. CDR3 nucleotide sequence: TGTGCCAGCAGACTCCGGGGGGCATTTTGGCCCCAGCATTTT. It encodes CASRLRGAFWPQHF.

The chain uses TRBV2 and TRBJ1-1; D is uncertain. Germline V gene sequence: CDR1 SNHLY, CDR2 FYNNEI. The V gene lost 3 bases and the J gene lost 5 bases, with 10 bases spanning the gap. The CDR3 sequence is 13 residues long. This CDR3 is CASSDSRETEAFF. The CDR3 nucleotides read TGTGCCAGCAGTGATAGCCGGGAAACTGAAGCTTTCTTT.

The chain joins TRBV11-2 to TRBJ2-7, with D maybe TRBD1 (5 bases). Germline values: CDR1 SGHAT, CDR2 FQNNGV. The CDR3 has 13 amino acids. Deletions cut 6 bases from V and 1 base from J, with 10 bases between. CDR3 coding DNA: TGTGCCAGCAGTTTGGGGCAGTCCTACGAGCAGTACTTC. Translation: CASSLGQSYEQYF.